The clone carrying this T cell receptor beta chain was seen a handful of times. Antigen unknown. The entry originates in a study of T-cell memory formation after mild COVID-19. Study-level findings and limits: Mainly in CM and EM were contracting CD4+ clones; CD8+ were in EMRA. Clonal second-wave expansions that peaked on day 37 had unconfirmed SARS-CoV-2 specificity. Detection of some responders pre-infection suggested pre-existing cross-reactive memory T cells participated.

CDR3 length: 13 amino acids. Germline CDR1 and CDR2: SGHTA and FQGNSA. The V end was cut by 5 bases, the J end by 4 bases, with 11 bases between. TCR alpha and TCR beta cDNA libraries with sample barcodes and UMIs came from 5'RACE using constant-segment primers. Each CDR3 protein is one row after TCRdb ran MiXCR on the 5' RACE reads. The sample records about 110,000 distinct CDR3 sequences, roughly a sixth being singletons. The sample taken for sequencing was PBMCs or a T cell subset sorted from them (not recorded which). The sequence came from a young man who had mild COVID-19 (a few samples of this study predate the infection). Cell type and time point are not known. The genes are TRBV7-2 and TRBJ2-5; a possible D gene is TRBD1 (5 bases). CDR3 bases: TGTGCCAGCAGCACAGGCTCGGGAGAGACCCAGTACTTC. This translates into CASSTGSGETQYF.